The rows below give T cell receptor beta chains drawn from one sample of a study of blood T cell repertoires in COVID-19. TCRdb keeps only in-frame clones here, not all; method: immunoSEQ multiplex PCR. Here the sample spans some 400,000 clones, around 87% being singletons. Sequences were obtained from PBMCs or T cells enriched from blood (not recorded which). The receptor set was obtained from a man aged 25-45 years who had recovered from COVID-19. The CDR3 runs from the conserved cysteine through the conserved F or W. Fields, in order: J gene, V gene, CDR3 length, D gene, clone size, CDR3 DNA, CDR3 protein. A D gene is named only where the DNA matches it firmly. Size tells how often a clone was seen (once, few, many) or the class of an expanded clone, and some rows leave it out.

>TRBJ2-4|TRBV5-1|14|TRBD1|.
TGCGCCAGCAGCTTGGGGCAGGGGGCTAACATTCAGTACTTC
CASSLGQGANIQYF
>TRBJ1-4|TRBV4-1|15|.|.
TGCGCCAGCAGCCAAGAGGGCCCTTGGTCAGAAAAACTGTTTTTT
CASSQEGPWSEKLFF
>TRBJ2-6|TRBV7-6|18|.|.
TGTGCCATCCTGTCCCCGGGGGATGGGATCTCTGGGGCCAACGTCCTGACTTTC
CAILSPGDGISGANVLTF
>TRBJ1-2|TRBV9|14|.|once
TGTGCCAGCAGCGTCCTCCAGGGTGCCGATGGCTACACCTTC
CASSVLQGADGYTF
>TRBJ1-1|TRBV2|14|.|.
TGTGCCAGCAGTGAACAGGGGTCGAGGACTGAAGCTTTCTTT
CASSEQGSRTEAFF
>TRBJ2-7|TRBV5-8|16|TRBD1|.
TGTGCCAGCAGCGGGTGGGACAGGAACCCCTTGGACGAGCAGTACTTC
CASSGWDRNPLDEQYF
>TRBJ1-4|TRBV7-9|15|.|once
TGTGCCAGCAGCTTAGCTCAGCAGGGTTCTGGAAAACTGTTTTTT
CASSLAQQGSGKLFF
>TRBJ1-2|TRBV4-3|17|TRBD1|once
TGCGCCAGCAGCCAAGATTGGGGAGACAGGGGACCTTATGGCTACACCTTC
CASSQDWGDRGPYGYTF
>TRBJ1-4|TRBV5-1|15|.|.
TGCGCCAGCACAAAACAACAGGGAACTAATGAAAAACTGTTTTTT
CASTKQQGTNEKLFF
>TRBJ2-5|TRBV19|14|TRBD1|.
TGTGCCAGTAGTCTATGGGACAGCCAAGAGACCCAGTACTTC
CASSLWDSQETQYF
>TRBJ2-1|TRBV5-1|13|.|.
TGCGCCAGCCAGCAGGGTAACTACAATGAGCAGTTCTTC
CASQQGNYNEQFF
>TRBJ1-4|TRBV15|16|.|.
TGTGCCACCAGCAGGGCTCCAGGGGTGACTAATGAAAAACTGTTTTTT
CATSRAPGVTNEKLFF
>TRBJ2-3|TRBV30|16|.|.
TGTGCCTGGAGTGTACGGCCACTGGTTTCGAGGGATACGCAGTATTTT
CAWSVRPLVSRDTQYF
>TRBJ2-7|TRBV9|14|.|few
TGTGCCAGCAGCGTAGGATCGCGGCTCTACGAGCAGTACTTC
CASSVGSRLYEQYF
>TRBJ2-5|TRBV30|13|TRBD1|.
TGTGCCTGGAGTCGACAGGGTAGAGAGACCCAGTACTTC
CAWSRQGRETQYF
>TRBJ1-1|TRBV18|11|.|.
TGTGCCAGCTCACCTCAGGCTGAAGCTTTCTTT
CASSPQAEAFF
>TRBJ2-3|TRBV6-5|14|TRBD1|.
TGTGCCAGCAGCCTGGACAGGGGCACAGATACGCAGTATTTT
CASSLDRGTDTQYF
>TRBJ1-6|TRBV13|15|.|.
TGTGCCAGCAGCTCCCCGGGGGACGGGAATTCACCCCTCCACTTT
CASSSPGDGNSPLHF
>TRBJ2-5|TRBV7-2|13|.|once
TGTGCCAGCAGCTTCGGGGGAGGAGAGACCCAGTACTTC
CASSFGGGETQYF
>TRBJ1-2|TRBV7-9|13|.|.
TGTGCCAGCAGCTCCGAAAGGGGCTATGGCTACACCTTC
CASSSERGYGYTF
>TRBJ2-5|TRBV11-2|16|.|.
TGTGCCAGCAGCCCAGGAGGGGCTGGGGGACAAGAGACCCAGTACTTC
CASSPGGAGGQETQYF
>TRBJ2-5|TRBV13|15|TRBD2|.
TGTGCCAGCAGGAATGCGGGGGGGTACCAAGAGACCCAGTACTTC
CASRNAGGYQETQYF
>TRBJ2-1|TRBV4-1|15|.|once
TGCGCCAGCAGCCAAGTTAGTGACAGGTACAATGAGCAGTTCTTC
CASSQVSDRYNEQFF
>TRBJ1-4|TRBV6-6|13|.|.
TGTGCCAGCAGTTCCGGGGAGGGTGAAAAACTGTTTTTT
CASSSGEGEKLFF
>TRBJ2-3|TRBV30|13|TRBD1|.
TGTGCCTGGACTAGAGGGGGCCAGGATACGCAGTATTTT
CAWTRGGQDTQYF
>TRBJ1-6|TRBV11-2|15|TRBD1|few
TGTGCCAGCAGCTTAGTCGACAGGGTGGATTCACCCCTCCACTTT
CASSLVDRVDSPLHF
>TRBJ1-4|TRBV18|13|.|.
TGTGCCAGCTCACGGGACTCAAATGAAAAACTGTTTTTT
CASSRDSNEKLFF
>TRBJ1-1|TRBV18|15|.|.
TGTGCCAGCTCACCATCCGCGGGGGGGAGCACTGAAGCTTTCTTT
CASSPSAGGSTEAFF
>TRBJ1-2|TRBV19|13|TRBD1|.
TGTGCCAGTAGTTCAAGACAGGGGAATGGCTACACCTTC
CASSSRQGNGYTF
>TRBJ2-5|TRBV23-1|19|TRBD2|.
TGCGCCAGCAGTCTCCAAACTAGCGGGGGGGGAAAATACCAAGAGACCCAGTACTTC
CASSLQTSGGGKYQETQYF
>TRBJ1-5|TRBV19|15|.|.
TGTGCCAGTAGTGTGACAGGTGAAAGCAATCAGCCCCAGCATTTT
CASSVTGESNQPQHF
>TRBJ2-3|TRBV5-1|14|.|.
TGCGCCAGCAGCCTAGAACGGCCGGGAGATACGCAGTATTTT
CASSLERPGDTQYF
>TRBJ1-2|TRBV6-1|14|TRBD1|once
TGTGCCAGCAGTGAGGGGACAGGACGATATGGCTACACCTTC
CASSEGTGRYGYTF
>TRBJ2-2|TRBV5-1|17|TRBD1|.
TGCGCCAGCAGCCCCCTTGTCATGGCAGGGGGCCCCGGGGAGCTGTTTTTT
CASSPLVMAGGPGELFF
>TRBJ2-5|TRBV5-1|13|.|.
TGCGCCAGCAGCTTTGAATCAGGAGAGACCCAGTACTTC
CASSFESGETQYF
>TRBJ2-5|TRBV9|16|.|.
TGTGCCAGCAGTTCCCTGAGTGGGGGGGCGGGAGAGACCCAGTACTTC
CASSSLSGGAGETQYF
>TRBJ2-1|TRBV19|16|TRBD1|.
TGTGCCAGTAGTACGATTATGGGACAGGGACGAAATGAGCAGTTCTTC
CASSTIMGQGRNEQFF
>TRBJ2-1|TRBV5-4|14|.|.
TGTGCCAGCAGCTTGAAGCTTGTCTACAATGAGCAGTTCTTC
CASSLKLVYNEQFF
>TRBJ2-3|TRBV3-1/TRBV3-2|18|TRBD2|.
TGTGCCAGCAGCCAAGCGAAAGGGCTAGCGGGGAGATCAGATACGCAGTATTTT
CASSQAKGLAGRSDTQYF
>TRBJ1-2|TRBV7-9|15|.|.
TGTGCCAGCAGCGTGGACCTGACAGTCCTCTATGGCTACACCTTC
CASSVDLTVLYGYTF
>TRBJ2-1|TRBV7-8|12|.|.
TGTGCCAGCAGCAATTATGACAATGAGCAGTTCTTC
CASSNYDNEQFF
>TRBJ2-5|TRBV19|14|.|.
TGTGCCAGTAGTATCCCAACCCTCCTCGGGACCCAGTACTTC
CASSIPTLLGTQYF
>TRBJ1-6|TRBV18|13|.|.
TGTGCCAGCTCACCGGGAGTCGAAATTTCCCTCCACTTT
CASSPGVEISLHF
>TRBJ1-1|TRBV19|13|.|.
TGTGCCAGTATTGACCTTGGGGAGTTTGAAGCTTTCTTT
CASIDLGEFEAFF
>TRBJ2-2|TRBV14|17|.|.
TGTGCCAGCAGCCAAGGCCCAGGGTGGACATACACCGGGGAGCTGTTTTTT
CASSQGPGWTYTGELFF
>TRBJ1-2|TRBV29-1|15|.|.
TGCAGCGTTCCCTCTTTCGGGGGGCTGAGCTATGGCTACACCTTC
CSVPSFGGLSYGYTF
>TRBJ1-3|TRBV18|15|.|.
TGTGCCAGCTCACCACAGGGGTCCCCTGGAAACACCATATATTTT
CASSPQGSPGNTIYF
>TRBJ2-2|TRBV9|14|.|many
TGTGCCAGCAGCGTAGGGGAGGGGGGCCAGGTGCTGTTTTTT
CASSVGEGGQVLFF
>TRBJ1-2|TRBV20-1|10|.|.
TGCAGTGACAACAGGGATGGCTACACCTTC
CSDNRDGYTF
>TRBJ1-3|TRBV27|16|.|.
TGTGCCAGCAGTTCCGGGACTCCCGATTATGGAAACACCATATATTTT
CASSSGTPDYGNTIYF
>TRBJ1-6|TRBV6-5|12|.|.
TGTGCCAGCAGCGCACAGTATTCACCCCTCCACTTT
CASSAQYSPLHF
>TRBJ1-5|TRBV6-5|15|TRBD1|.
TGTGCCAGCAGGCCGGGGACAGCAAAAAATCAGCCCCAGCATTTT
CASRPGTAKNQPQHF
>TRBJ1-1|TRBV27|13|TRBD1|once
TGTGCCAGCAGGGTGAACAGGGGAACTGAAGCTTTCTTT
CASRVNRGTEAFF
>TRBJ1-2|TRBV19|13|.|.
TGTGCCAGTAGTCCCCAGGGCCCCGGGGGCTACACCTTC
CASSPQGPGGYTF
>TRBJ1-1|TRBV6-6|14|.|.
TGTGCCAGCACCTCGGTCAGGGTGGATGCTGAAGCTTTCTTT
CASTSVRVDAEAFF